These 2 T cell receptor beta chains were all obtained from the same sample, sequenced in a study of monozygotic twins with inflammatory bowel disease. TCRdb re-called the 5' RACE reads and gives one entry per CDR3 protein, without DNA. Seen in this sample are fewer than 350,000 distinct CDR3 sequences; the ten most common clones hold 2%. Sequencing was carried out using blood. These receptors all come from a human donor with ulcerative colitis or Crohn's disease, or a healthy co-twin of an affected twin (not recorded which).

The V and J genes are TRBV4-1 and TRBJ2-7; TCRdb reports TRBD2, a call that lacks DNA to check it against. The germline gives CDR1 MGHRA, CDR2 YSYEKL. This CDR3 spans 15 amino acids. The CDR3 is CASSQESSGRIGQYF.

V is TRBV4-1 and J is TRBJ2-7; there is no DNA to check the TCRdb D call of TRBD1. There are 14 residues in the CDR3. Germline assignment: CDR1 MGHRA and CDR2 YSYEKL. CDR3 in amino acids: CASSQAGAKVGQYF.